This T cell receptor (beta chain) was documented in a study of preoperative IRX-2 immunotherapy in early breast cancer. The CDR3 contains 15 residues. Trimming removed 0 bases from V and 3 bases from J, with 11 bases in between. The data were produced by immunoSEQ multiplex PCR, yet TCRdb's version contains in-frame clones alone and is incomplete. The table lists 35,000 to 55,000 clones, roughly 94% of them singletons. Treatment defined: preoperative locoregional IRX-2 cytokine immunotherapy. Samples came from a phase Ib trial of preoperative locoregional IRX-2 cytokine immunotherapy. This chain connects TRBV23-1 to TRBJ1-1, with no clear D. TRBV23-1 has ORF status, its function being uncertain. The TCR originated in a human donor with breast cancer. This specimen was tumor tissue, taken after IRX-2 immunotherapy. The CDR3 protein is CASSQSFRGDTEAFF. CDR3 DNA sequence: TGCGCCAGCAGTCAATCGTTCCGCGGGGACACTGAAGCTTTCTTT.